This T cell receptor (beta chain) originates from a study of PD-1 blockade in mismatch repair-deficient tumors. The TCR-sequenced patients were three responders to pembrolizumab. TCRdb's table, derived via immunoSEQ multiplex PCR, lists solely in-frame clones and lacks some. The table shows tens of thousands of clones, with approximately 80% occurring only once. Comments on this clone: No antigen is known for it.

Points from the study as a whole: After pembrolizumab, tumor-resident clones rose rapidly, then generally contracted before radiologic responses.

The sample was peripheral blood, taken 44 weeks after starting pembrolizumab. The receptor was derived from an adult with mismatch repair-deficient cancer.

CDR3 sequence: CASSQHEGGRNTIYF. The CDR3, as DNA: TGTGCCAGCTCACAACACGAGGGGGGAAGAAACACCATATATTTT. The J gene is TRBJ1-3, the V gene TRBV18, with a possible D match to TRBD1 (6 bases). Trimming left V 4 bases short and J 5 bases short, with 15 bases between. Germline CDR1 is KGHSH and CDR2 is LQKENI. This CDR3 region has 15 residues. The full variable domain, rest sourced from reference TRBV18 and TRBJ1-3, is NAGVMQNPRHLVRRRGQEARLRCSPMKGHSHVYWYRQLPEEGLKFMVYLQKENIIDESGMPKERFSAEFPKEGPSILRIQQVVRGDSAAYFCASSQHEGGRNTIYFGEGSWLTVV.